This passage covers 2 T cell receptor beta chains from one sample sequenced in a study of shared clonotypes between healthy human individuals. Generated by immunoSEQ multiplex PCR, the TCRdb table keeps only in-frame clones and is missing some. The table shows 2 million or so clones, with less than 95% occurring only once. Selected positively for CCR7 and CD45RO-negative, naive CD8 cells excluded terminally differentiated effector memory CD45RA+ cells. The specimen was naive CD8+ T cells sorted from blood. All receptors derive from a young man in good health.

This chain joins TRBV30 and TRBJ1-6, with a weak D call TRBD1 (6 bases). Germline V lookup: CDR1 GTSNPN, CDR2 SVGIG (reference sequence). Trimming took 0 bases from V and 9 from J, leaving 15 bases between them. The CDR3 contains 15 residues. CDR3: CAWSVLDTGSSPLHF. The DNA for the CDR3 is TGTGCCTGGAGTGTACTTGATACAGGGAGTTCACCCCTCCACTTT. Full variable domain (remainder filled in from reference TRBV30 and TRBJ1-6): SQTIHQWPATLVQPVGSPLSLECTVEGTSNPNLYWYRQAAGRGLQLLFYSVGIGQISSEVPQNLSASRPQDRQFILSSKKLLLSDSGFYLCAWSVLDTGSSPLHFGNGTRLTVT.

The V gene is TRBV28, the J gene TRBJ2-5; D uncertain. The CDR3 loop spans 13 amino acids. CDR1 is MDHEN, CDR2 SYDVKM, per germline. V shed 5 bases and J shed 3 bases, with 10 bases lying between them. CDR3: CASSRGGEETQYF. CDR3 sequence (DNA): TGTGCCAGCAGTAGAGGTGGGGAAGAGACCCAGTACTTC.